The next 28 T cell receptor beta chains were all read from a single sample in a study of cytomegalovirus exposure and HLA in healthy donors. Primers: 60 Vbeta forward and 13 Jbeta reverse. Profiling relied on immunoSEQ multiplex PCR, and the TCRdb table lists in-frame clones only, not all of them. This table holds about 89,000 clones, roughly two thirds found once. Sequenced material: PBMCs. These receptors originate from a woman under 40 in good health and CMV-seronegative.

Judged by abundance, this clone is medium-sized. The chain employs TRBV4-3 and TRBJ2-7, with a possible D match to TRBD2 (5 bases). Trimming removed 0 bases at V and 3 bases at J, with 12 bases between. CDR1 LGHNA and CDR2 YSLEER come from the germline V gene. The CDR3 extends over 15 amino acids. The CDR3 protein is CASSQEVSGIYEQYF. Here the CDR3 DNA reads TGCGCCAGCAGCCAAGAAGTGTCGGGGATCTACGAGCAGTACTTC.

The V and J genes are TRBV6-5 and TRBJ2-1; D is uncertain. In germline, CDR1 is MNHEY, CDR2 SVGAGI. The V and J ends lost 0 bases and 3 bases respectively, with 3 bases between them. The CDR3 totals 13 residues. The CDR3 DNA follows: TGTGCCAGCAGTTACTCTAGCTACAATGAGCAGTTCTTC. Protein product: CASSYSSYNEQFF.

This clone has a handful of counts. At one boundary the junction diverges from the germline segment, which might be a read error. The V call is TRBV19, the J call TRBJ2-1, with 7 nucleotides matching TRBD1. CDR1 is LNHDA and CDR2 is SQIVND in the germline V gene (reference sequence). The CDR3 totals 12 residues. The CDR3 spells CASSIEDRHLIF. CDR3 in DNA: TGTGCCAGTAGTATAGAGGACAGGCATCTGATCTTC.

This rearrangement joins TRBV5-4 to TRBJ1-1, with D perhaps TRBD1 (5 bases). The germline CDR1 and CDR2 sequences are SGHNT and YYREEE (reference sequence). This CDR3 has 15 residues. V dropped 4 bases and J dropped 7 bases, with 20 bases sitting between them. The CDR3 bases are TGTGCCAGCAGCCGCCCTCGGGAGGGGCAGAATGAAGCTTTCTTT. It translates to CASSRPREGQNEAFF.

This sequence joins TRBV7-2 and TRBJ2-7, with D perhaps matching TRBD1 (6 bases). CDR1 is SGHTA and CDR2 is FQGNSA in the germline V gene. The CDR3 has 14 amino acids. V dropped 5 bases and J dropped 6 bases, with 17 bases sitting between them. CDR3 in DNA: TGTGCCAGCAGCAGGACGACAGGTTCCGTCGAGCAGTACTTC. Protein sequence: CASSRTTGSVEQYF. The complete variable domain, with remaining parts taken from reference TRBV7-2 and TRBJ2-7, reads GAGVSQSPSNKVTEKGKDVELRCDPISGHTALYWYRQSLGQGLEFLIYFQGNSAPDKSGLPSDRFSAERTGGSVSTLTIQRTQQEDSAVYLCASSRTTGSVEQYFGPGTRLTVT.

Here the CDR3 reads CASSYPGDTQYF. CDR3 sequence (DNA): TGTGCCAGCAGCTACCCGGGGGATACGCAGTATTTT. The V gene is TRBV7-2, the J gene TRBJ2-3; D is possibly TRBD2 (5 bases). The V gene lost 4 bases and the J gene lost 6 bases, with 8 bases spanning the gap. In germline, CDR1 is SGHTA, CDR2 FQGNSA. The CDR3 is made up of 12 amino acids.

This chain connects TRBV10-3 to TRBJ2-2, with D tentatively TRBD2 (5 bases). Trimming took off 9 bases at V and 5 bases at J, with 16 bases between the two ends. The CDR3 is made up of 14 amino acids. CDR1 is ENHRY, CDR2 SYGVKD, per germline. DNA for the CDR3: TGTGCCATTGCCCGGGGAAGTGAGACCGGGGAGCTGTTTTTT. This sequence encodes CAIARGSETGELFF.

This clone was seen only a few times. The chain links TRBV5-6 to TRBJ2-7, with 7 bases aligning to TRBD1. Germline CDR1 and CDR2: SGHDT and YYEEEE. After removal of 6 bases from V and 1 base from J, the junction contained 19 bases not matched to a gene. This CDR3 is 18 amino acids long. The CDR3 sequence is CASTQTRTGPRASYEQYF. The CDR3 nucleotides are TGTGCCAGCACCCAGACCCGGACAGGCCCAAGGGCATCCTACGAGCAGTACTTC. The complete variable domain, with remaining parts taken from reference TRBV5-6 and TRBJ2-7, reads DAGVTQSPTHLIKTRGQQVTLRCSPKSGHDTVSWYQQALGQGPQFIFQYYEEEERQRGNFPDRFSGHQFPNYSSELNVNALLLGDSALYLCASTQTRTGPRASYEQYFGPGTRLTVT.

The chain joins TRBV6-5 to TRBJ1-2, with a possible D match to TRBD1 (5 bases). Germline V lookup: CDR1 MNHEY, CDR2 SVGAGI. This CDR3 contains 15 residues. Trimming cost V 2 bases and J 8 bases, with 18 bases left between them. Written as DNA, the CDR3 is TGTGCCAGCAGTTACACAAACACAGGCCCAGGGGGCTACACCTTC. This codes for CASSYTNTGPGGYTF.

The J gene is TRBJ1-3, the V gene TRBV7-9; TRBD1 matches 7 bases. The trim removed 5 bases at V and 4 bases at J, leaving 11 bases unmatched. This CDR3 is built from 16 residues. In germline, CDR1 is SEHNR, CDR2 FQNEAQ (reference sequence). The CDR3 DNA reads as TGTGCCAGCAGCGATGGGACAGTAGCGATCGGAAACACCATATATTTT. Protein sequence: CASSDGTVAIGNTIYF.

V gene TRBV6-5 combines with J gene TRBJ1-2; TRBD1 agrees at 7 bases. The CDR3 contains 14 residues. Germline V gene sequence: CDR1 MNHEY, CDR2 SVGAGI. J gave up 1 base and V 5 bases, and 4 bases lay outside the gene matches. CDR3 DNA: TGTGCCAGCAGTATAGACAGGGTTAACTATGGCTACACCTTC. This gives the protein CASSIDRVNYGYTF.

The CDR3 nucleotides read TGTGCCAGCAGCCCCGACCGGGGTGGGGAAAAACTGTTTTTT. As protein: CASSPDRGGEKLFF. J is TRBJ1-4 and V is TRBV5-5, with unresolved D. CDR1 is SGHKS and CDR2 is YYEKEE in the germline V gene (reference sequence). V was trimmed by 4 bases and J by 8 bases, leaving 15 bases between them. This CDR3 region has 14 residues.

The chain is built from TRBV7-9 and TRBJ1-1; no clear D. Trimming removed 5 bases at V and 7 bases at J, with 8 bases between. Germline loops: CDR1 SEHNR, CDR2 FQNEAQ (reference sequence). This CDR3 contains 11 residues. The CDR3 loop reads CASSKGGEAFF. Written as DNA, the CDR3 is TGTGCCAGCAGCAAAGGCGGTGAAGCTTTCTTT.

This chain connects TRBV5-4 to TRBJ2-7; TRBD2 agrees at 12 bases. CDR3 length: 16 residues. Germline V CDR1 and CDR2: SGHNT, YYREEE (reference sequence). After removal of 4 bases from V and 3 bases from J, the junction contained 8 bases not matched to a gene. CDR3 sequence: CASSGGLAGLLYEQYF. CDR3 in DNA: TGTGCCAGCAGCGGGGGACTAGCGGGTCTACTCTACGAGCAGTACTTC.

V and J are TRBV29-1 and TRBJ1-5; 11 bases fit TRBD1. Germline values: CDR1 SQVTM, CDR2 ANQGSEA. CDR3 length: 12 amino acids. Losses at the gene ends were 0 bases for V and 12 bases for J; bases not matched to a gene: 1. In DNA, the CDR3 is TGCAGCGTTGAAGAGGACAGGGGGCTCCAGCATTTT. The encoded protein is CSVEEDRGLQHF.

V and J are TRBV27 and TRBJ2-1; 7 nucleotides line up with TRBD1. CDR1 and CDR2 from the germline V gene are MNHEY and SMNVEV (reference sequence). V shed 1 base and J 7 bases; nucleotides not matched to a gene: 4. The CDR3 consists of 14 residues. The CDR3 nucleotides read TGTGCCAGCAGTTTATGGGGACAGCCAAATGAGCAGTTCTTC. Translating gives CASSLWGQPNEQFF.

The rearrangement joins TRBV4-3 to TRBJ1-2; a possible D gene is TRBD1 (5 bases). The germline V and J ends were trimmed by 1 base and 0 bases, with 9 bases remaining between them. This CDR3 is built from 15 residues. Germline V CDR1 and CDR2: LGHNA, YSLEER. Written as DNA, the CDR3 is TGCGCCAGCAGCCAAGCAGGGTTTTCTAACTATGGCTACACCTTC. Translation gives CASSQAGFSNYGYTF.

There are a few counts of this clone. CDR3 in amino acids: CASSRGGLDYEQYF. The CDR3 region has the DNA TGTGCCAGTAGTAGGGGCGGATTAGACTACGAGCAGTACTTC. This chain links TRBV19 with TRBJ2-7; tentatively, D is TRBD1 (5 bases). Germline loops: CDR1 LNHDA, CDR2 SQIVND (reference sequence). V was shortened by 4 bases and J by 3 bases, with 13 bases between the two germline ends. This CDR3 contains 14 residues.

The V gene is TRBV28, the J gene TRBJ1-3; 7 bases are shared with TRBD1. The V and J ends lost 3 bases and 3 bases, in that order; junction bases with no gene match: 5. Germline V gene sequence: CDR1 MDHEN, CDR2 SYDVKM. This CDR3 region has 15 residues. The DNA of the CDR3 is TGTGCCAGCAGTTTCGACAGGGAGAGTGGAAACACCATATATTTT. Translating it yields CASSFDRESGNTIYF.

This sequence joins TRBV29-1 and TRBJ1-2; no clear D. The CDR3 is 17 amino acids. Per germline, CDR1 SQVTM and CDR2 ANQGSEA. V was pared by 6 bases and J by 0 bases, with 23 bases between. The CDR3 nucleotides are TGCAGCGTGGAAACTACGGCCTCAGTCCCCCCTAACTATGGCTACACCTTC. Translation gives CSVETTASVPPNYGYTF.

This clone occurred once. CDR3 region: CASSHPRLDEAFF. The CDR3 DNA reads as TGCGCCAGCAGCCACCCCAGGTTGGATGAAGCTTTCTTT. The V call is TRBV4-1, the J call TRBJ1-1; no clear D. The germline V and J ends were trimmed by 3 bases and 7 bases, with 12 bases remaining between them. Germline lookup yields CDR1 MGHRA and CDR2 YSYEKL. This CDR3 spans 13 amino acids.

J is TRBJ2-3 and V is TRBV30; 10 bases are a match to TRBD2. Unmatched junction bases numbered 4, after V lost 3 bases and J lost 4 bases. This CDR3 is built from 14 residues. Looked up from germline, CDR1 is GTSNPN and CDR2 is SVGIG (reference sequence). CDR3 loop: CAWSLAGVPDTQYF. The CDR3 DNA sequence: TGTGCCTGGAGCCTAGCGGGAGTTCCAGATACGCAGTATTTT.

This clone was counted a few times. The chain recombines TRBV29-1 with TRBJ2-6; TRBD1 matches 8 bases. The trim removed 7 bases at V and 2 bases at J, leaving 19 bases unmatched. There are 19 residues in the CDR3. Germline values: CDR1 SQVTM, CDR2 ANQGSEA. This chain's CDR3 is CSGWVRDRLKGTGANVLTF. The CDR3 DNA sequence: TGCAGCGGGTGGGTCCGGGACAGGCTTAAGGGGACTGGGGCCAACGTCCTGACTTTC.

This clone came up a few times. CDR3 in amino acids: CSGRDRGNIQYF. The CDR3 bases are TGCAGCGGCCGGGACAGGGGTAACATTCAGTACTTC. The chain uses TRBV29-1 and TRBJ2-4, with 10 bases that match TRBD1. This CDR3 is 12 amino acids long. CDR1 is SQVTM and CDR2 is ANQGSEA in the germline V gene. The J segment lost 7 bases and the V segment lost 7 bases, leaving 4 bases of the junction unmatched.

CDR3 nucleotide sequence: TGTGCCAGCAGTTTCAGCGCTAACTATGGCTACACCTTC. It specifies CASSFSANYGYTF. V gene TRBV27 combines with J gene TRBJ1-2; D gene unclear. Between the trimmed V and J ends, which lost 3 bases and 0 bases, there was a span of 5 bases. The CDR3 loop spans 13 amino acids. CDR1 and CDR2 from the germline V gene are MNHEY and SMNVEV (reference sequence).

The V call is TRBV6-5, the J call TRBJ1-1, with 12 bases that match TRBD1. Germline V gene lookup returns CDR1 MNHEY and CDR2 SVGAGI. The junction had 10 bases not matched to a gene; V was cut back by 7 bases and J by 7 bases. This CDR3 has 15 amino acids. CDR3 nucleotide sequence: TGTGCCAGCACCTACTCGGGACAGGGGGCAGTTGAAGCTTTCTTT. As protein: CASTYSGQGAVEAFF.

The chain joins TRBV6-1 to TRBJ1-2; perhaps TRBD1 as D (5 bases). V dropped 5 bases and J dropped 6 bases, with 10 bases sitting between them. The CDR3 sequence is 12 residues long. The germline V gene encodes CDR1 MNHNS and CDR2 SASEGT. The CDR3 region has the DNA TGTGCCAGCAGTTGGACGACAGATGGCTACACCTTC. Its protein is CASSWTTDGYTF.

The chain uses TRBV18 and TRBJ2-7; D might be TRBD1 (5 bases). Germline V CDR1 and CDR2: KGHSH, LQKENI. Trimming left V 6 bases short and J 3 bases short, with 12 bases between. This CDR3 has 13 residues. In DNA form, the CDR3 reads TGTGCCAGCTCGCAGACAGCCCTCTACGAGCAGTACTTC. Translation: CASSQTALYEQYF.